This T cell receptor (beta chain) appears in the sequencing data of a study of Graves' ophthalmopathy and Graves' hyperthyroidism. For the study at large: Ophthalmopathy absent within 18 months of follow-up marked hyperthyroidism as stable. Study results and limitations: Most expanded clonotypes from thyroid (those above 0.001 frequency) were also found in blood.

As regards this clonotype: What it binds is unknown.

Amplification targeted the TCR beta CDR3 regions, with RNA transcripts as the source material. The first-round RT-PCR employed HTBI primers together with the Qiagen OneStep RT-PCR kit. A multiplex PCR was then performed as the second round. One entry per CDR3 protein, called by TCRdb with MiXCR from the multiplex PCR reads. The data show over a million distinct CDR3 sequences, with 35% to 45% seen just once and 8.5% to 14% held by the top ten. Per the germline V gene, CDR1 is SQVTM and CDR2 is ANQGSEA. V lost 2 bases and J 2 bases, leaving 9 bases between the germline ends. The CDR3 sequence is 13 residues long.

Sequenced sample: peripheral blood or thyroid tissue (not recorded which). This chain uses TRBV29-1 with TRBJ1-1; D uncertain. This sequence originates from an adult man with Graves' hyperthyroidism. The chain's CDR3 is CSVERAANTEAFF. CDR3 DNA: TGCAGCGTTGAAAGAGCTGCAAACACTGAAGCTTTCTTT.